This T cell receptor beta chain was documented in a study of shared clonotypes between healthy human individuals. Study overall: Each donor's CD8 memory used one plate, CD8 naive two, each CD4 subset three.

On this clone itself: Its target is not known.

Per the germline V gene, CDR1 is ENHRY and CDR2 is SYGVKD. This CDR3 is built from 14 residues. The V gene end was trimmed by 2 bases and the J gene end by 2 bases; junction bases not matched to a gene: 1. Here immunoSEQ multiplex PCR was the method, and the copy in TCRdb shows in-frame clones only, minus some. The table shows a few million clones, with around nine tenths occurring only once. Findings and limits, study-wide: Clonotypes not shared had lower generation probabilities than those common to all four donors. Blood was the only sampled material, and tissue repertoires likely differ.

This sequence joins TRBV10-3 and TRBJ2-3; TRBD2 aligns across 7 bases. This clonotype originated in a man younger than 35 in good health. The sample was naive CD4+ T cells sorted from blood. The subset denotes: CD45RA+ positively selected. The CDR3 region has the DNA TGTGCCATCAGTGAGCTAGCGGCCACAGATACGCAGTATTTT. Amino acids: CAISELAATDTQYF.